The 22 T cell receptor beta chains reported below all come from one sample, sequenced in a study of CD8 T cells in ankylosing spondylitis. MiXCR, run by TCRdb on the 5' RACE reads, gives a single entry per CDR3 protein. The data contain about 31,000 distinct CDR3 sequences, about 7% of them singletons. The sample consisted of blood, either unsorted or a sorted T cell fraction (not recorded which). All receptors derive from a male donor with ankylosing spondylitis or in good health (not recorded which).

The sample holds many counts of this clonotype. The chain links TRBV20-1 to TRBJ2-6; a weak D match, TRBD2 (7 bases). Trimming removed 3 bases at V and 0 bases at J, with 9 bases between. There are 15 residues in the CDR3. CDR1 DFQATT and CDR2 SNEGSKA come from the germline V gene (reference sequence). CDR3 sequence (DNA): TGCAGTGCTAGGAGGGGGGGCTCTGGGGCCAACGTCCTGACTTTC. Its translation is CSARRGGSGANVLTF.

At least ten counts were recorded for this clonotype. The rearrangement joins TRBV12-3 or TRBV12-4 to TRBJ2-3; 7 bases agree with TRBD2. J was trimmed by 0 bases and V by 8 bases; bases with no gene match: 14. This CDR3 spans 17 amino acids. CDR3 nucleotide sequence: TGTGCCAGCGACACTAGGGCGGGAGTAAGAAGCACAGATACGCAGTATTTT. The encoded protein is CASDTRAGVRSTDTQYF.

As for this clonotype: A read error may account for a junction end that differs from germline. The chain employs TRBV6-5 and TRBJ2-3; 7 bases match TRBD2. The CDR3 runs 17 residues. Germline lookup yields CDR1 MNHEY and CDR2 SVGAGI. This CDR3 reads CASSYAPSGRFTATQYF. The CDR3 DNA reads as TGTGCGAGCAGTTACGCTCCTAGCGGCCGCTTCACAGCTACGCAGTATTTT.

In this sample, this clonotype turned up a few times. This chain links TRBV28 with TRBJ2-1, with TRBD1 as a possible D gene (6 bases). CDR3 length equals 13 residues. Germline lookup yields CDR1 MDHEN and CDR2 SYDVKM. Trimming took 11 bases from V and 8 from J, leaving 19 bases between them. The CDR3 loop is CAGQGNVGDEQFF. The CDR3 DNA reads TGTGCCGGGCAGGGGAATGTGGGGGATGAGCAGTTCTTC.

The J gene is TRBJ2-7, the V gene TRBV20-1; possible D gene TRBD2, 6 bases. Trimming removed 6 bases at V and 4 bases at J, with 19 bases between. Germline V CDR1 and CDR2: DFQATT, SNEGSKA (reference sequence). The CDR3 has 14 amino acids. Written as DNA, the CDR3 is TGCAGTGCATTGACGGGAGTAGAGGGGTACGAGCAGTACTTC. Its protein product is CSALTGVEGYEQYF.

The rearrangement joins TRBV7-9 to TRBJ2-5, with D perhaps TRBD2 (5 bases). Germline assignment: CDR1 SEHNR and CDR2 FQNEAQ (reference sequence). The CDR3 contains 12 residues. The V end was cut by 5 bases, the J end by 5 bases, with 9 bases between. The CDR3 DNA reads as TGTGCCAGCAGCCAGACGGGGGAGACCCAGTACTTC. Translating gives CASSQTGETQYF.

V gene TRBV20-1 combines with J gene TRBJ1-5; perhaps TRBD1 as D (5 bases). The length of the CDR3 is 15 residues. Per germline, CDR1 DFQATT and CDR2 SNEGSKA (reference sequence). The CDR3 is CYARDRRDWGQPQHF. As DNA, the CDR3 is TGCTATGCTAGAGACAGACGGGACTGGGGTCAGCCCCAGCATTTT.

This clonotype has at least ten counts. This chain links TRBV9 with TRBJ2-1; 9 bases are shared with TRBD2. J lost 7 bases, V lost 0 bases, and 8 bases had no gene match. CDR3 length: 16 amino acids. CDR1 is SGDLS and CDR2 is YYNGEE in the germline V gene. The CDR3 protein is CASSVGAASGVNEQFF. The CDR3 DNA sequence: TGTGCCAGCAGCGTAGGGGCGGCTAGCGGGGTTAATGAGCAGTTCTTC.

As concerns this clonotype: A much larger clone is a single base away; this may be a read error. V usage is TRBV9 and J usage is TRBJ2-3; 7 nucleotides agree with TRBD2. From germline, CDR1 is SGDLS and CDR2 YYNGEE. This CDR3 region has 15 residues. The CDR3 is CASSVVPGGVDTQCF. The CDR3 DNA reads as TGTGCCAGCAGCGTAGTTCCGGGAGGAGTAGATACGCAGTGTTTT.

This clonotype has ten or more counts. V usage is TRBV12-3 or TRBV12-4 and J usage is TRBJ2-7; 10 bases fit TRBD2. Trimming removed 2 bases from V and 2 bases from J; junction bases left unmatched: 3. The CDR3 has 15 amino acids. This CDR3 is CASSLSSGGPYEQYF. The CDR3 nucleotides are TGTGCCAGCAGTTTATCTAGCGGGGGCCCCTACGAGCAGTACTTC.

This clonotype came up many times. The chain combines TRBV6-4 with TRBJ2-2; D possibly uses TRBD1 or TRBD2 (5 bases each). The V gene lost 4 bases and the J gene lost 4 bases, with 16 bases spanning the gap. The CDR3 length is 16 residues. The germline CDR1 and CDR2 sequences are MRHNA and SNTAGT. CDR3 DNA sequence: TGTGCCAGCAGTGCCGGGACCCTCGATGGCACCGGGGAGCTGTTTTTT. This encodes CASSAGTLDGTGELFF.

The sample holds many counts of this clonotype. The gene calls are TRBV6-2 or TRBV6-3 and TRBJ2-4; a weak D match, TRBD2 (5 bases). This CDR3 is built from 16 residues. V was pared by 7 bases and J by 5 bases, with 21 bases between. Germline V gene sequence: CDR1 MNHEY, CDR2 SVGEGT. CDR3 sequence reads: CASNNVARENENIQYF. The CDR3 coding sequence is TGTGCCAGCAACAACGTCGCGAGGGAGAATGAAAACATTCAGTACTTC.

This clonotype has at least ten counts. The chain combines TRBV19 with TRBJ2-7; D gene ambiguous. Per germline, CDR1 LNHDA and CDR2 SQIVND (reference sequence). With 2 bases removed from V and 5 bases from J, the gap between germline ends came to 16 bases. The CDR3 consists of 15 residues. This chain's CDR3 is CASSIRLSGPNEQYF. CDR3 in DNA: TGTGCCAGTAGTATAAGACTCTCTGGCCCGAACGAGCAGTACTTC.

This clonotype was detected ten times or more. The chain uses TRBV20-1 and TRBJ2-7; TRBD2 aligns across 12 bases. Germline CDR1 and CDR2: DFQATT and SNEGSKA (reference sequence). Germline trimming cut 5 bases from V and 6 bases from J; bases unmatched to any gene: 14. The CDR3 has 16 amino acids. CDR3 DNA sequence: TGCAGTGCTGGGGGGGCGAGACTAGCGGGAGTTCGCGAGCAGTACTTC. Translation gives CSAGGARLAGVREQYF.

This clonotype came up a few times. V and J are TRBV20-1 and TRBJ2-5; 8 positions agree with TRBD2. The V gene end was trimmed by 1 base and the J gene end by 1 base; junction bases not matched to a gene: 5. Germline-derived CDR1 and CDR2 are DFQATT and SNEGSKA (reference sequence). This CDR3 spans 15 amino acids. CDR3 sequence (DNA): TGCAGTGCTAGAGCCAGCGGGAGTGGCCAAGAGACCCAGTACTTC. Translated, it gives CSARASGSGQETQYF.

This clonotype has at least ten counts. J is TRBJ2-1 and V is TRBV5-1, with D uncertain. In germline, CDR1 is SGHRS, CDR2 YFSETQ. This CDR3 is built from 15 residues. V was trimmed by 4 bases and J by 5 bases, leaving 16 bases between them. CDR3 residues: CASSLSGSKDNEQFF. The CDR3 nucleotides read TGCGCCAGCAGCCTCTCCGGAAGTAAAGACAATGAGCAGTTCTTC.

This clonotype showed up many times. V usage is TRBV12-3 or TRBV12-4 and J usage is TRBJ2-3; TRBD1 aligns across 9 bases. The length of the CDR3 is 14 residues. V lost 5 bases to trimming and J lost 6 bases; unmatched junction nucleotides: 6. The CDR3 loop is CASSPRQGGDTQYF. The CDR3, as DNA: TGTGCCAGCAGTCCCCGACAGGGGGGGGATACGCAGTATTTT.

The genes are TRBV10-3 and TRBJ2-5; D remains unclear. CDR1 is ENHRY, CDR2 SYGVKD, per germline. This CDR3 has 14 amino acids. Trimming removed 0 bases from V and 6 bases from J, with 11 bases in between. The CDR3, as DNA: TGTGCCATCAGTGAGTCGACACCTCAAAAGACCCAGTACTTC. Translated: CAISESTPQKTQYF.

This clonotype was counted at least ten times. The chain is built from TRBV24-1 and TRBJ2-1; 10 nucleotides match TRBD2. The CDR3 is 14 residues long. Germline values: CDR1 KGHDR, CDR2 SFDVKD. V lost 8 bases to trimming and J lost 4 bases; unmatched junction nucleotides: 4. The CDR3 loop reads CATTSGRGYNEQFF. CDR3 in DNA: TGTGCCACCACCAGCGGGAGGGGGTACAATGAGCAGTTCTTC.

The chain is built from TRBV27 and TRBJ2-2; D gene uncertain. This CDR3 is 16 amino acids long. CDR1 and CDR2 (germline): MNHEY, SMNVEV (reference sequence). Trimming stripped 6 bases from V and 1 base from J, with 15 bases between. For the CDR3, the DNA is TGTGCCAGCAGCCCCGATAGAGTCCGGAACACCGGGGAGCTGTTTTTT. Amino acids: CASSPDRVRNTGELFF.

This clonotype was detected many times. A junction end diverges from the germline sequence, so it may reflect a read error. The V gene is TRBV5-1, the J gene TRBJ2-7; 10 bases map to TRBD2. The CDR3 runs 15 residues. Germline lookup yields CDR1 SGHRS and CDR2 YFSETQ. The DNA of the CDR3 is TGCGCCAGCAGCACGGGACCCGGGACTAGCGACAAGTCCCCCTTC. Its translation: CASSTGPGTSDKSPF.

The sample holds many counts of this clonotype. V is TRBV18 and J is TRBJ1-5; perhaps TRBD1 as D (5 bases). The V gene's germline CDR1 is KGHSH and CDR2 LQKENI. Trimming shortened V by 2 bases and J by 3 bases, and 11 bases separated the two germline ends. This CDR3 is 15 amino acids long. The DNA for the CDR3 is TGTGCCAGCTCACCAGAAGGACAATCCAATCAGCCCCAGCATTTT. This gives the protein CASSPEGQSNQPQHF.